This T cell receptor (beta chain) was captured in a study of blood T cell repertoires in COVID-19 (dated by TCRdb to 2018 to 2021). As for the study more broadly: Samples covering the acute and convalescent phases of COVID-19 were provided by collaborators in the United States, Italy and Spain. A freely available public database, intended as a resource for researchers studying the immune response to SARS-CoV-2, is where the repertoires were released. A de-identified subject ID, COVID-19 status, age in years and sex were almost always included in the sample metadata. Subjects who had been exposed to COVID-19, were actively infected with it, or had recovered from it provided the deeply sampled blood TCRbeta repertoires that made up the dataset. The prospective study material was composed of cDNA or gDNA derived from T cells, B-cell-depleted T cells, or PBMCs. Where available, HLA class I and class II types were obtained from metadata supplied by the sample provider rather than from assay-based typing. The samples were drawn from two sources: the first 160 participants of the ongoing ImmuneRACE study, and 950 to 1,500 subjects contributed by 6 global collaborators. Study-wide conclusions, independent of this receptor: Clinical and demographic metadata were provided uncurated, with the amount varying by source and participant.

The CDR3 sequence holds 15 residues, the cysteine and phenylalanine included. Of the read, only the CDR3 DNA is kept; its 45 bases are in frame from base 1. The germline V gene sets CDR1 to KGHSH and CDR2 to LQKENI. At the junction V is shortened by 0 bases and J by 4 bases; bases outside the gene matches: 5. The collaborating institutions used their own protocols to collect whole blood in K2EDTA tubes. For TCRbeta analysis, collaborator samples were shipped as frozen whole blood, as isolated PBMCs, or as DNA extracted from either sample type. As regards this clone: Its antigen remains unidentified. No base-level quality is on record; no much larger clone is a single base apart.

The immunoSEQ Assay, a bias-controlled multiplex PCR, was used to amplify TCRbeta CDR3 regions from genomic DNA. As for the original processing: Within the assay, amplification of reference gene primers was used to estimate how many nucleated cells each sample contained. To quantify the absolute abundance of each unique TCRbeta CDR3 rearrangement, sequence reads were collapsed and filtered. For each sample, productive Simpson clonality was calculated by taking the square root of Simpson's diversity index across productive rearrangements. The table comes from immuneACCESS by way of TCRdb, which keeps in-frame sequences with V and J called. Part of the clones is missing from these tables; in studies checked, under half for an unresolved V gene and the rest for unknown reasons. V, J and clone size were drawn from that table, and D and trimming were deduced from the DNA. Recorded for this sample are some 58,000 clones; over 70% of them occurred a single time. Together, the top ten hold about 34% of the sample.

The TCR was taken from a human donor in a cohort sampled during active COVID-19. Sample: peripheral blood. This sequence uses TRBV18 and TRBJ1-1; TRBD1 lines up with 7 middle nucleotides. The DNA sequence is given as TGTGCCAGCTCACCACCCACGGCAGGGGGCACTGAAGCTTTCTTT. Its protein is CASSPPTAGGTEAFF.